Each of the 30 T cell receptor beta chains below was sequenced from the same sample in a study of control samples from healthy donors and cancer patients. Measured with immunoSEQ multiplex PCR; TCRdb has only the in-frame clones, and not every one. In the table there are 150,000 to 190,000 clones, 93% of which are singletons. What was sequenced was blood. All receptors come from a man between 45 and 60 years old in good health.

The chain couples TRBV11-1 to TRBJ2-7; 8 bases line up with TRBD1. With 3 bases clipped from V and 3 bases from J, the junction kept 4 bases outside the gene matches. Germline CDR1 SGHAT, CDR2 FQDESV (reference sequence). This CDR3 is built from 14 residues. CDR3 sequence reads: CASSLKDRVYEQYF. CDR3 DNA: TGTGCCAGCAGCTTGAAGGACAGGGTCTACGAGCAGTACTTC.

In DNA, the CDR3 is TGTGCCAGCAGTTTACGGGAGCGGGCCCAGCATTTT. Translation: CASSLRERAQHF. This rearrangement joins TRBV28 to TRBJ1-5; no clear D. Germline CDR1 is MDHEN and CDR2 is SYDVKM. This CDR3 contains 12 residues. V was trimmed by 2 bases and J by 11 bases, leaving 10 bases between them. The full variable domain, rest sourced from reference TRBV28 and TRBJ1-5, is DVKVTQSSRYLVKRTGEKVFLECVQDMDHENMFWYRQDPGLGLRLIYFSYDVKMKEKGDIPEGYSVSREKKERFSLILESASTNQTSMYLCASSLRERAQHFGDGTRLSIL.

This clone occurred once. The chain couples TRBV5-1 to TRBJ2-7, with a weak D call TRBD2 (5 bases). Trimming removed 4 bases from V and 6 bases from J, with 14 bases in between. The CDR3 contains 13 residues. Germline-derived CDR1 and CDR2 are SGHRS and YFSETQ. DNA of the CDR3: TGCGCCAGCAGCCCGGACTTGCAGGCCGAGCAGTACTTC. This sequence encodes CASSPDLQAEQYF. The entire variable domain, with the rest obtained from reference TRBV5-1 and TRBJ2-7, is as follows: KAGVTQTPRYLIKTRGQQVTLSCSPISGHRSVSWYQQTPGQGLQFLFEYFSETQRNKGNFPGRFSGRQFSNSRSEMNVSTLELGDSALYLCASSPDLQAEQYFGPGTRLTVT.

The CDR3: CASSQVLAGSSGYNEQFF. The DNA for the CDR3 is TGCGCCAGCAGCCAGGTACTAGCGGGATCATCTGGTTACAATGAGCAGTTCTTC. V gene TRBV4-1 combines with J gene TRBJ2-1; 10 bases match TRBD2. Germline CDR1 MGHRA, CDR2 YSYEKL. V was clipped by 3 bases and J by 4 bases; unmatched bases: 12. CDR3 length: 18 amino acids.

The chain carries TRBV13 and TRBJ2-7; the match to TRBD1 covers 11 bases. This CDR3 has 14 amino acids. V dropped 4 bases and J dropped 3; count of bases not matched to a gene: 2. CDR1 is PRHDT, CDR2 FYEKMQ, per germline (reference sequence). In DNA form, the CDR3 reads TGTGCCAGCAGCTCCGGGACAGGGGGCTACGAGCAGTACTTC. Amino acid sequence: CASSSGTGGYEQYF.

The chain carries TRBV7-2 and TRBJ2-3; maybe TRBD2 (5 bases). Deletions cut 5 bases from V and 1 base from J, with 19 bases between. The germline V gene has CDR1 SGHTA and CDR2 FQGNSA. The CDR3 totals 17 residues. The CDR3 nucleotides are TGTGCCAGCAGCCCACCGGGGTTTAGTGTGGGCACAGATACGCAGTATTTT. Amino acids: CASSPPGFSVGTDTQYF.

V usage is TRBV19 and J usage is TRBJ1-5, with a tentative D call TRBD1 (5 bases). V lost 9 bases, J lost 7 bases, and 13 bases lay in between. The CDR3 is 12 amino acids. Germline-derived CDR1 and CDR2 are LNHDA and SQIVND (reference sequence). DNA of the CDR3: TGTGCCAGCCAGGGTCCTCGGCAGCCCCAGCATTTT. This sequence encodes CASQGPRQPQHF.

The chain recombines TRBV5-1 with TRBJ1-2; D unclear. Trimming removed 0 bases from V and 5 bases from J, with 17 bases in between. CDR1 is SGHRS, CDR2 YFSETQ, per germline. CDR3 length: 16 residues. CDR3 nucleotide sequence: TGCGCCAGCAGCTTGGAGGTCGGCAGCCCAGCTTATGGCTACACCTTC. It specifies CASSLEVGSPAYGYTF.

Comments on this clone: A read error may account for a junction end that differs from germline. The chain carries TRBV6-1 and TRBJ2-7; D gene ambiguous. The CDR3 loop spans 10 amino acids. Germline V gene lookup returns CDR1 MNHNS and CDR2 SASEGT. CDR3 region: CASSEVFLHF. CDR3 coding DNA: TGTGCCAGCAGTGAAGTTTTTCTGCACTTC.

This chain links TRBV5-1 with TRBJ2-3; 13 bases fit TRBD2. Losses at the gene ends were 4 bases for V and 1 base for J; bases not matched to a gene: 9. The CDR3 is made up of 18 amino acids. Germline-derived CDR1 and CDR2 are SGHRS and YFSETQ. The chain's CDR3 is CASSPHGTSGVGTDTQYF. For the CDR3, the DNA is TGCGCCAGCAGCCCTCACGGGACTAGCGGGGTAGGCACAGATACGCAGTATTTT.

A word on this clone: This same CDR3 is encoded by further DNA sequences in the sample. The gene calls are TRBV5-1 and TRBJ1-5, with D hard to call. V was pared by 0 bases and J by 4 bases, with 8 bases between. CDR3 length equals 14 residues. Germline CDR1 is SGHRS and CDR2 is YFSETQ. CDR3: CASSLEGGNQPQHF. The CDR3 nucleotides are TGCGCCAGCAGCTTGGAGGGTGGTAATCAGCCCCAGCATTTT.

The V and J genes are TRBV19 and TRBJ1-1; D is uncertain. Trimming took off 8 bases at V and 5 bases at J, with 15 bases between the two ends. There are 13 residues in the CDR3. CDR1 is LNHDA, CDR2 SQIVND, per germline (reference sequence). The CDR3 protein is CASSSAWVTEAFF. CDR3 bases: TGTGCCAGTTCCTCGGCCTGGGTTACTGAAGCTTTCTTT.

This chain joins TRBV5-8 and TRBJ2-7, with D perhaps TRBD1 (6 bases). The V end was cut by 4 bases, the J end by 2 bases, with 10 bases between. Germline V gene sequence: CDR1 SGHTS, CDR2 YDEGEE. The CDR3 has 13 amino acids. CDR3 DNA sequence: TGTGCCAGCAGCGGTACAGGGCCCTACGAGCAGTACTTC. As protein: CASSGTGPYEQYF.

The V and J genes are TRBV9 and TRBJ2-1; 9 bases align to TRBD1. The CDR3 has 16 amino acids. The junction had 11 bases not matched to a gene; V was cut back by 4 bases and J by 6 bases. Germline CDR1 is SGDLS and CDR2 is YYNGEE. CDR3 nucleotide sequence: TGTGCCAGCAGCCCCGGGACAGGGACTATTTTCAATGAGCAGTTCTTC. Its translation is CASSPGTGTIFNEQFF.

The chain combines TRBV3-1 (or the pseudogene TRBV3-2) with TRBJ1-4; D uncertain. Germline V gene data show CDR1 as LGHDT and CDR2 as YNNKEL (reference sequence). The CDR3 consists of 15 residues. V was clipped by 0 bases and J by 8 bases, with 13 bases between them. The CDR3 nucleotides are TGTGCCAGCAGCCAAGATGGAAGGGAAGGGGAAAAACTGTTTTTT. Translating it yields CASSQDGREGEKLFF.

The gene calls are TRBV13 and TRBJ1-1; TRBD1 matches 9 bases. The CDR3 sequence is 17 residues long. CDR1 and CDR2 (germline): PRHDT, FYEKMQ (reference sequence). The V gene end was trimmed by 8 bases and the J gene end by 5 bases; junction bases not matched to a gene: 18. This chain's CDR3 is CASWRGGQGKVETEAFF. The CDR3, as DNA: TGTGCCAGCTGGCGAGGGGGACAGGGTAAAGTGGAAACTGAAGCTTTCTTT.

The chain employs TRBV4-1 and TRBJ2-7; 7 bases agree with TRBD1. This CDR3 contains 15 residues. With 8 bases clipped from V and 4 bases from J, the junction kept 14 bases outside the gene matches. Germline V gene data show CDR1 as MGHRA and CDR2 as YSYEKL. CDR3 sequence (DNA): TGCGCCAGCCGGAGTGTCGGGACAGCTAGATACGAGCAGTACTTC. Its protein is CASRSVGTARYEQYF.

The CDR3 region is CASNQGPGQPQHF. The CDR3 DNA sequence: TGTGCCAGCAACCAGGGGCCGGGTCAGCCCCAGCATTTT. The rearrangement joins TRBV3-1 (or the pseudogene TRBV3-2) to TRBJ1-5; possibly TRBD1 for D (6 bases). Trimming cost V 7 bases and J 6 bases, with 13 bases left between them. The CDR3 is 13 residues long. CDR1 is LGHDT and CDR2 is YNNKEL in the germline V gene (reference sequence).

The genes are TRBV28 and TRBJ1-6, with D hard to call. V was clipped by 6 bases and J by 4 bases, with 10 bases between them. The germline CDR1 and CDR2 sequences are MDHEN and SYDVKM. The CDR3 has 14 amino acids. For the CDR3, the DNA is TGTGCCAGCAGCACGGGTCCTTATAATTCACCCCTCCACTTT. Protein product: CASSTGPYNSPLHF.

V and J are TRBV28 and TRBJ1-5; the D gene is possibly TRBD1 (6 bases). CDR3 length: 13 amino acids. Germline-derived CDR1 and CDR2 are MDHEN and SYDVKM. Trimming took off 8 bases at V and 5 bases at J, with 13 bases between the two ends. The CDR3 DNA is TGTGCCAGCGGGACACCCAGACATCAGCCCCAGCATTTT. Amino acids: CASGTPRHQPQHF.

This clone has just one count. The rearrangement joins TRBV1 to TRBJ2-1; no DNA check was done on the table's D call, TRBD2. TRBV1 is a pseudogene segment. This CDR3 has 20 residues. The CDR3 coding sequence is TGCACCAGCAGCCACCCTCAAGGGGGACTAGCCCTCCTATCCTACAATGAGCAGTTCTTC. It codes for CTSSHPQGGLALLSYNEQFF.

The V gene is TRBV27, the J gene TRBJ1-2; 8 bases match TRBD1. Germline trimming cut 5 bases from V and 6 bases from J; bases unmatched to any gene: 5. Germline V CDR1 and CDR2: MNHEY, SMNVEV (reference sequence). This CDR3 is 13 amino acids long. CDR3 loop: CASSPWTGHGYTF. CDR3 coding DNA: TGTGCCAGCAGTCCGTGGACAGGGCATGGCTACACCTTC.

The gene calls are TRBV2 and TRBJ1-2; maybe TRBD1 (5 bases). V was clipped by 11 bases and J by 2 bases, with 21 bases between them. The CDR3 is 15 residues long. Germline V gene data show CDR1 as SNHLY and CDR2 as FYNNEI. Here the CDR3 reads CASIVDSRSNYGYTF. The DNA of the CDR3 is TGTGCCTCCATAGTAGACAGCCGAAGCAACTATGGCTACACCTTC.

The rearrangement joins TRBV7-2 to TRBJ2-7; 8 bases map to TRBD1. The V segment lost 3 bases and the J segment 4 bases; nucleotides outside the gene matches: 5. CDR1 and CDR2 (germline): SGHTA, FQGNSA. The CDR3 runs to 14 residues. In nucleotides, the CDR3 is TGTGCCAGCAGCTTGTTGCAGGGGGCTTACGAGCAGTACTTC. Amino acids: CASSLLQGAYEQYF.

This clone was recorded a few times. The chain joins TRBV6-1 to TRBJ2-1; 9 bases are shared with TRBD2. V was pared by 3 bases and J by 4 bases, with 7 bases of the junction left unmatched. This CDR3 spans 16 amino acids. The V gene's germline CDR1 is MNHNS and CDR2 SASEGT. CDR3 region: CASSDPPSGVYNEQFF. The CDR3 nucleotides read TGTGCCAGCAGTGATCCTCCTAGCGGGGTATACAATGAGCAGTTCTTC.

The gene calls are TRBV15 and TRBJ2-7, with 9 bases identical to TRBD1. Per germline, CDR1 LNHNV and CDR2 YYDKDF (reference sequence). After removal of 0 bases from V and 4 bases from J, the junction contained 10 bases not matched to a gene. The CDR3 length is 17 residues. The CDR3 DNA sequence: TGTGCCACCAGCAGAGATAGTTTTACAGGGGGCAAGTACGAGCAGTACTTC. The encoded protein is CATSRDSFTGGKYEQYF. The variable domain in full, with the rest retrieved from reference TRBV15 and TRBJ2-7, is DAMVIQNPRYQVTQFGKPVTLSCSQTLNHNVMYWYQQKSSQAPKLLFHYYDKDFNNEADTPDNFQSRRPNTSFCFLDIRSPGLGDTAMYLCATSRDSFTGGKYEQYFGPGTRLTVT.

V usage is TRBV5-1 and J usage is TRBJ1-4; D is unresolved. CDR1 is SGHRS and CDR2 is YFSETQ in the germline V gene. V gave up 0 bases and J gave up 7 bases, with 7 bases separating them. This CDR3 has 13 residues. In DNA form, the CDR3 reads TGCGCCAGCAGCTTGGAAGGATTTGAAAAACTGTTTTTT. Amino acids: CASSLEGFEKLFF.

The DNA of the CDR3 is TGCGCCAGCAGCGATCACCGGGACACCACAACTAATGAAAAACTGTTTTTT. Its translation: CASSDHRDTTTNEKLFF. The chain couples TRBV10-1 to TRBJ1-4, with D maybe TRBD1 (6 bases). Looked up from germline, CDR1 is WNHNN and CDR2 is SYGVQD (reference sequence). V was shortened by 6 bases and J by 0 bases, with 17 bases between the two germline ends. CDR3 length: 17 amino acids.

The chain uses TRBV6-5 and TRBJ2-3; 11 bases agree with TRBD2. V lost 5 bases and J lost 4; bases outside the gene matches: 2. The germline V gene has CDR1 MNHEY and CDR2 SVGAGI. The CDR3 totals 14 residues. The CDR3 here is CASSLAGGSDTQYF. CDR3 DNA sequence: TGTGCCAGCAGTCTAGCGGGAGGTTCAGATACGCAGTATTTT.

The chain combines TRBV6-5 with TRBJ1-5; D is unclear. V lost 11 bases and J lost 4, with 12 bases in between. This CDR3 comprises 12 residues. Germline CDR1 MNHEY, CDR2 SVGAGI. CDR3 sequence reads: CAVDGKNQPQHF. CDR3 in DNA: TGTGCCGTGGACGGAAAAAATCAGCCCCAGCATTTT.